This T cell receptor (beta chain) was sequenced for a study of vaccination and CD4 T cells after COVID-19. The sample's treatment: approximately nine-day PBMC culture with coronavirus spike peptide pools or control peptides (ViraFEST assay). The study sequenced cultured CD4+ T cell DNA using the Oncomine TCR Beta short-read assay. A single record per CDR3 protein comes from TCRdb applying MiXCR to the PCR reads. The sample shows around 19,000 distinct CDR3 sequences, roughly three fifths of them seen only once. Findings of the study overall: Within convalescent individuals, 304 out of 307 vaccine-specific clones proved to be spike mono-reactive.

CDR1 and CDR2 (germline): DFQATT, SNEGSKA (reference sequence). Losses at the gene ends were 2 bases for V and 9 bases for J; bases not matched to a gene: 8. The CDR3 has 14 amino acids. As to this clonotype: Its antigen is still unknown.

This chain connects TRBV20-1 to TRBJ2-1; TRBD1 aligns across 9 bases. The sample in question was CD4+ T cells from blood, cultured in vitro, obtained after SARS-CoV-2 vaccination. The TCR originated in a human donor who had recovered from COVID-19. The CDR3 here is CSARRGTGYGEQFF. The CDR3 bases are TGCAGTGCTAGAAGAGGGACAGGGTACGGTGAGCAGTTCTTC.